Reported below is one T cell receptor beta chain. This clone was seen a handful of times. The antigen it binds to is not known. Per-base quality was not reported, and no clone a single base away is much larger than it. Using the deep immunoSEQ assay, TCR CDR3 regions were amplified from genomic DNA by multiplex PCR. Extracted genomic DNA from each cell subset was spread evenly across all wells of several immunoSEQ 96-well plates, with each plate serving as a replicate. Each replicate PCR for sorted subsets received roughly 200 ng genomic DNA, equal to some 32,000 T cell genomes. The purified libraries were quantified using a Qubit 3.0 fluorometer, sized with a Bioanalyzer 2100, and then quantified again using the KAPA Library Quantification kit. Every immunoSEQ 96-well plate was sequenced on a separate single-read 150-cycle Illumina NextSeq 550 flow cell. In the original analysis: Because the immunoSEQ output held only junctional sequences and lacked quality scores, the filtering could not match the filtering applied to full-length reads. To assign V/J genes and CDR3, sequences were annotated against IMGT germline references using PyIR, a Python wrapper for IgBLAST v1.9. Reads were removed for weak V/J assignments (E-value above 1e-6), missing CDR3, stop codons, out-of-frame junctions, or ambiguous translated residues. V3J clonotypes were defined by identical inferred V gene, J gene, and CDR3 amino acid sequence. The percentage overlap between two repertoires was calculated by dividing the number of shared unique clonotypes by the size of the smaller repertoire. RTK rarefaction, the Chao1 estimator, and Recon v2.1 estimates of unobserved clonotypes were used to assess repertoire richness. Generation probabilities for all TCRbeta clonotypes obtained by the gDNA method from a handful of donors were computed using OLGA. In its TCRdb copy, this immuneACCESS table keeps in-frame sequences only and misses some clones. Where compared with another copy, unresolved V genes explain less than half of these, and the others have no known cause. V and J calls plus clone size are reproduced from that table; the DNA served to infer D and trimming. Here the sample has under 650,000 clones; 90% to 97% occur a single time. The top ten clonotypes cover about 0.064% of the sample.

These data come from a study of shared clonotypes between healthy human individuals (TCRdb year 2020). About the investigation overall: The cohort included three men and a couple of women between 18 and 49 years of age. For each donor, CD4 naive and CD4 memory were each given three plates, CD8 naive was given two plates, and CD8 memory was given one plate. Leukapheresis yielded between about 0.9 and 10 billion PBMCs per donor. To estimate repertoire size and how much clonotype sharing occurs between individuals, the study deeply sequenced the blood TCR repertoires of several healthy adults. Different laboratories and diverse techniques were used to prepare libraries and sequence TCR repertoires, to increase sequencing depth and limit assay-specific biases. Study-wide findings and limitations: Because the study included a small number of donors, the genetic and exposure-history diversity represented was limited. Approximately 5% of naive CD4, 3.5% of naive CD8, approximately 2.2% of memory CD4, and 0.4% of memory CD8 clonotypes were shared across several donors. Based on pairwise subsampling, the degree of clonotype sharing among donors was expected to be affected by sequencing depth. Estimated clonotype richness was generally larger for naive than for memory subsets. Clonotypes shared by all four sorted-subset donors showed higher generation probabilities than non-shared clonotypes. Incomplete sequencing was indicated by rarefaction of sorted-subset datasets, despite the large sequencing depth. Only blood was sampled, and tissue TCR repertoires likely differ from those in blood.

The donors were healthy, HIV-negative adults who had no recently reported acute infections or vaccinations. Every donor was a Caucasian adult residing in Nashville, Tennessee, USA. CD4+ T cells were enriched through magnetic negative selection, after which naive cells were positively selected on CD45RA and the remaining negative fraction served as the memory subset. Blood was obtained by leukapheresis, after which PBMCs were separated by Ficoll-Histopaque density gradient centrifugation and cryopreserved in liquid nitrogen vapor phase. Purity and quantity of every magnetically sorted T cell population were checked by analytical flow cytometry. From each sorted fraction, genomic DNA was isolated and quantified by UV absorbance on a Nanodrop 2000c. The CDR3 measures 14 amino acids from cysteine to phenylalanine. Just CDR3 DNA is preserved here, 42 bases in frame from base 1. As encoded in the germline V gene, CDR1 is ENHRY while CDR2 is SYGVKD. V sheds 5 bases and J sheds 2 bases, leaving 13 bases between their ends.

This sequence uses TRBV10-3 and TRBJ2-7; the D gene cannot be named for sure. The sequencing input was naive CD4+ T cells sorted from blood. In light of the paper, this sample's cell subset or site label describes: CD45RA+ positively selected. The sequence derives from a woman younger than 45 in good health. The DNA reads TGTGCCATCAGTACCCAACTGTTAGCCTACGAGCAGTACTTC. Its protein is CAISTQLLAYEQYF.